The T cell receptor beta chain under discussion was sequenced for a study of a mutant IDH1 vaccine in newly diagnosed glioma. Overall study context: Commencement of vaccination occurred 4-6 weeks following radiotherapy alone, or concurrently with temozolomide cycles.

Produced via immunoSEQ multiplex PCR; TCRdb's table is partial and in-frame only. This sample has about 94,000 clones, with about 90% found just once. Remarks on this clone: Antigen: not known.

The time point is: week 47, end of study. The vaccine gave 300 ug of a 20-mer mutant IDH1 peptide subcutaneously per dose. Each of the donors came in with new WHO grade 3 or 4 astrocytomas that were IDH1-mutant and ATRX-lost. Germline V gene lookup returns CDR1 MRHNA and CDR2 SNTAGT. V dropped 4 bases and J dropped 7 bases, with 4 bases sitting between them. The CDR3 is 11 amino acids. General study findings and limits: A vaccine-induced immune response developed in more than 85% of the patients.

The receptor comes from a woman aged 50 to 60 with glioma. The sample was PBMCs, taken from a glioma patient whose treatment included an IDH1 peptide vaccine. V gene TRBV6-4 combines with J gene TRBJ2-2; D remains ambiguous. This CDR3 reads CASSVGGELFF. The CDR3 DNA is TGTGCCAGCAGTGTTGGCGGGGAGCTGTTTTTT.